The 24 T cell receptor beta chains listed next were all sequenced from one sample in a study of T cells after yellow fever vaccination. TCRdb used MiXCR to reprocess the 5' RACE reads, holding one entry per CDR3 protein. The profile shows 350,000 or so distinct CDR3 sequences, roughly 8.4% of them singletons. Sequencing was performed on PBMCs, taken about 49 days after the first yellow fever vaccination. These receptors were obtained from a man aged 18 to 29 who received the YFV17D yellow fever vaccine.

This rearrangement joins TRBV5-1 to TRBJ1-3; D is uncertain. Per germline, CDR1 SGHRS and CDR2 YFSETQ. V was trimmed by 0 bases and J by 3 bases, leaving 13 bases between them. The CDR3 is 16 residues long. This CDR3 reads CASSLVGATYGNTIYF. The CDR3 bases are TGCGCCAGCAGCTTGGTTGGAGCCACCTATGGAAACACCATATATTTT.

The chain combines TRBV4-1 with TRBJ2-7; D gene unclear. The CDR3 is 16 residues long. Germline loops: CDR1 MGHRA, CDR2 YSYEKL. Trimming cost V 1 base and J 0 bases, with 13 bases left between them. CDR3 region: CASSQGYSSSSYEQYF. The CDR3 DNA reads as TGCGCCAGCAGCCAAGGGTACAGCTCGAGCTCCTACGAGCAGTACTTC.

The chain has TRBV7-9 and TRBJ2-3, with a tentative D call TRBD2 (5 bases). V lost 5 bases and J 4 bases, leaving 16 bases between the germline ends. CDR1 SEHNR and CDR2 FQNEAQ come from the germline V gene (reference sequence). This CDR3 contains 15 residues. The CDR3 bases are TGTGCCAGCAGCCTCGTGGAGGTCTGGGCAGATACGCAGTATTTT. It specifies CASSLVEVWADTQYF.

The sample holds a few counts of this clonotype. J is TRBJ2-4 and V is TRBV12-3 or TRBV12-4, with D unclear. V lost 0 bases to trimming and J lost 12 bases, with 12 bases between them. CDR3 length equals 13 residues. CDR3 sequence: CASSLALTHTQYF. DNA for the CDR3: TGTGCCAGCAGTTTAGCGCTTACCCACACTCAGTACTTC.

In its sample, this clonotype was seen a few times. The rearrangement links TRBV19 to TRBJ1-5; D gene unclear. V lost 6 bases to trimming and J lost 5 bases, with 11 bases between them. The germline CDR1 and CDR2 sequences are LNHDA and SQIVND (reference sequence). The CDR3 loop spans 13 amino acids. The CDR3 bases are TGTGCCAGTAGGGTGGATCGCGATCAGCCCCAGCATTTT. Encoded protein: CASRVDRDQPQHF.

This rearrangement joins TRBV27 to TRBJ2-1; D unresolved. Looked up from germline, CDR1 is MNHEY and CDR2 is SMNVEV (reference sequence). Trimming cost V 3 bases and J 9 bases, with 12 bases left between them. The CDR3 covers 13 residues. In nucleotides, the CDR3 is TGTGCCAGCAGTTTTGGGGTGTGGGGTGAGCAGTTCTTC. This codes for CASSFGVWGEQFF.

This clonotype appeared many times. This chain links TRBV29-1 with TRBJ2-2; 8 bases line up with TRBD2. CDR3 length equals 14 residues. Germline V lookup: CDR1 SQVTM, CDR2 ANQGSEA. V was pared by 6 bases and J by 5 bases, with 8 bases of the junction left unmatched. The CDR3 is CSVRAGETTGELFF. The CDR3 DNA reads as TGCAGCGTGAGAGCGGGGGAAACGACCGGGGAGCTGTTTTTT.

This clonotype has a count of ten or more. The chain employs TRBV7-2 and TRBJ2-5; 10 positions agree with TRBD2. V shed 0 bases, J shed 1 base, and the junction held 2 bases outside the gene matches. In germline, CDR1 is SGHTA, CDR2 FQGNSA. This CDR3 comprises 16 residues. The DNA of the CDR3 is TGTGCCAGCAGCTTAGCGAGCGGGGGGGCCCAAGAGACCCAGTACTTC. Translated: CASSLASGGAQETQYF. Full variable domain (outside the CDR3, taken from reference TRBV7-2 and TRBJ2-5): GAGVSQSPSNKVTEKGKDVELRCDPISGHTALYWYRQSLGQGLEFLIYFQGNSAPDKSGLPSDRFSAERTGGSVSTLTIQRTQQEDSAVYLCASSLASGGAQETQYFGPGTRLLVL.

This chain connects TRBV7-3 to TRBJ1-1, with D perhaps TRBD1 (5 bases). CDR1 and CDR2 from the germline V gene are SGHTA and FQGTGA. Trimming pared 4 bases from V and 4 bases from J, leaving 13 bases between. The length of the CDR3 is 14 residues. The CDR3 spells CASSSGAGGTEAFF. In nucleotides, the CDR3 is TGTGCCAGCAGCTCCGGGGCTGGGGGCACTGAAGCTTTCTTT. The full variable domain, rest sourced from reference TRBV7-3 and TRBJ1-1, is GAGVSQTPSNKVTEKGKYVELRCDPISGHTALYWYRQSLGQGPEFLIYFQGTGAADDSGLPNDRFFAVRPEGSVSTLKIQRTERGDSAVYLCASSSGAGGTEAFFGQGTRLTVV.

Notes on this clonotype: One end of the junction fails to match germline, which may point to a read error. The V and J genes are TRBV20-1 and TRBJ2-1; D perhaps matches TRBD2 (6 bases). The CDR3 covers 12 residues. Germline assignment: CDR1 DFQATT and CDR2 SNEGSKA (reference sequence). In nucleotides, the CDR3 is TGCAGTGCTAGAGATACGGGGGTTGAGGAGTTCTTC. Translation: CSARDTGVEEFF.

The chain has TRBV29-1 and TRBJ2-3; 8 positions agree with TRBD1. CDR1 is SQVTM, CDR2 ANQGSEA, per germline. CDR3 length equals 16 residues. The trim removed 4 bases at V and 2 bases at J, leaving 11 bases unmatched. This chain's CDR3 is CSVVSPGRGHTDTQYF. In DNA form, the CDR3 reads TGCAGCGTTGTTAGCCCCGGCAGGGGGCACACAGATACGCAGTATTTT.

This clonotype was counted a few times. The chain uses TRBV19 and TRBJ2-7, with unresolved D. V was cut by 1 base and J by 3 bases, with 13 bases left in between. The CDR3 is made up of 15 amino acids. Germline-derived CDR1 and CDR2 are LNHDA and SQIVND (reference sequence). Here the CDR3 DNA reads TGTGCCAGTAGTATAGCGGCCGCGCCCGTCTACGAGCAGTACGTC. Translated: CASSIAAAPVYEQYV.

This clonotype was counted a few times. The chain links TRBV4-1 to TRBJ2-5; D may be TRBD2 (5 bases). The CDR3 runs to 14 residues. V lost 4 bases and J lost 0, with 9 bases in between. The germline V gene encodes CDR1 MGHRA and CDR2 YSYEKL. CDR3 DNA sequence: TGCGCCAGCAGCCGAGCGGAGTACCAAGAGACCCAGTACTTC. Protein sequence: CASSRAEYQETQYF.

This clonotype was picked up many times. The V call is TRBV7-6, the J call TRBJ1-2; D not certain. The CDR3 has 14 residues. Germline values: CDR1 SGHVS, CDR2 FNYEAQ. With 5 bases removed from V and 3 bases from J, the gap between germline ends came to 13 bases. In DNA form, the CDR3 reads TGTGCCAGCAGCCCCTCTTGGGCGGACTATGGCTACACCTTC. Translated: CASSPSWADYGYTF.

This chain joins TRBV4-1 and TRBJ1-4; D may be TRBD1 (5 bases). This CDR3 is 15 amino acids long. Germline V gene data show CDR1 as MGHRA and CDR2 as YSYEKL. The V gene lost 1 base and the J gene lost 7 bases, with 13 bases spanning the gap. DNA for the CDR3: TGCGCCAGCAGCCAAGTTGGGGGAGTCGTTGAAAAACTGTTTTTT. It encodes CASSQVGGVVEKLFF.

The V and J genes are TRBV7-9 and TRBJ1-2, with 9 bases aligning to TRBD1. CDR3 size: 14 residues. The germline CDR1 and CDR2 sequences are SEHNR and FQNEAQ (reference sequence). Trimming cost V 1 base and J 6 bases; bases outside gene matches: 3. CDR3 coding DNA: TGTGCCAGCAGCTTAGACAGGGGGCTCGATGGCTACACCTTC. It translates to CASSLDRGLDGYTF.

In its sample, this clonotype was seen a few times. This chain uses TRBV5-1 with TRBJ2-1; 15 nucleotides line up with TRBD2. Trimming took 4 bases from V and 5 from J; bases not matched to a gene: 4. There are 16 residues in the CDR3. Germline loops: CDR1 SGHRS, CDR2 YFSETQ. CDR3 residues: CASSRGLAGGHNEQFF. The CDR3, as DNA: TGCGCCAGCAGCAGGGGACTAGCGGGGGGCCACAATGAGCAGTTCTTC.

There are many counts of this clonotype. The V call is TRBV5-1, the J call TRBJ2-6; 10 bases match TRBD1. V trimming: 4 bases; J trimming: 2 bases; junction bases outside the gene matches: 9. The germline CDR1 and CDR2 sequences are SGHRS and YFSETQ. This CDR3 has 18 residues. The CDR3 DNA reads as TGCGCCAGCAGCCCCCAGGGACAGGGGTGGACTGGGGCCAACGTCCTGACTTTC. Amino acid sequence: CASSPQGQGWTGANVLTF.

In nucleotides, the CDR3 is TGTGCCAGCAGTTATCCCGACAGTTACGAGCAGTACGTC. It translates to CASSYPDSYEQYV. V gene TRBV6-2 or TRBV6-3 combines with J gene TRBJ2-7; maybe TRBD1 (5 bases). Germline loops: CDR1 MNHEY, CDR2 SVGEGT. Trimming took off 3 bases at V and 4 bases at J, with 10 bases between the two ends. The CDR3 has 13 amino acids.

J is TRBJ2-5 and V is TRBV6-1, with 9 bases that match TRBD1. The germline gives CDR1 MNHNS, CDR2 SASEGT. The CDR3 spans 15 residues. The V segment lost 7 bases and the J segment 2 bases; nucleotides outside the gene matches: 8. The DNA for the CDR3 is TGTGCCAGCACCCTTGGGACAGGGAAACAAGAGACCCAGTACTTC. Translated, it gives CASTLGTGKQETQYF.

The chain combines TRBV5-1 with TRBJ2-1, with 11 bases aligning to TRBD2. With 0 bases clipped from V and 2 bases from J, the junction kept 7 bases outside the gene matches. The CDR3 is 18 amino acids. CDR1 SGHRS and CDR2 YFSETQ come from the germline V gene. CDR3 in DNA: TGCGCCAGCAGCTTGGTACCTAGCGGGGGGCTCACCTACAATGAGCAGTTCTTC. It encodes CASSLVPSGGLTYNEQFF.

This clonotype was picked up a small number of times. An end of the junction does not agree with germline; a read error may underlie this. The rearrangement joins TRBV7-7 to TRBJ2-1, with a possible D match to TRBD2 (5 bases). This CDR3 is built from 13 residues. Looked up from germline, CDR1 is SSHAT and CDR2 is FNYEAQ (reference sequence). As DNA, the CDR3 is TGTGCTAGCAGCTTAGAGAGCGGTAATGAGCAGTTCTTC. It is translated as CASSLESGNEQFF. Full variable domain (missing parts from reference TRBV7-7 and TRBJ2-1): GAGVSQSPRYKVTKRGQDVTLRCDPISSHATLYWYQQALGQGPEFLTYFNYEAQPDKSGLPSDRFSAERPEGSISTLTIQRTEQRDSAMYRCASSLESGNEQFFGPGTRLTVL.

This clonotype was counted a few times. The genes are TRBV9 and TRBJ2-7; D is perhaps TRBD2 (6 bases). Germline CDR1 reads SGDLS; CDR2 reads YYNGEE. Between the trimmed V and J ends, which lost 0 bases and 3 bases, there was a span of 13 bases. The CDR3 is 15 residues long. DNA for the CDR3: TGTGCCAGCAGCGTAGCTGCGGGGTTGAGCTACGAGCAGTACTTC. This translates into CASSVAAGLSYEQYF. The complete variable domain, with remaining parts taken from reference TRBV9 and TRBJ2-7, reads DSGVTQTPKHLITATGQRVTLRCSPRSGDLSVYWYQQSLDQGLQFLIQYYNGEERAKGNILERFSAQQFPDLHSELNLSSLELGDSALYFCASSVAAGLSYEQYFGPGTRLTVT.

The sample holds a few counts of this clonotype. This CDR3 is CASSPLGGGRGTDTQYF. CDR3 coding DNA: TGTGCCAGCAGCCCACTCGGCGGGGGGCGGGGCACAGATACGCAGTATTTT. The chain joins TRBV7-2 to TRBJ2-3, with 8 bases aligning to TRBD2. This CDR3 contains 17 residues. Germline assignment: CDR1 SGHTA and CDR2 FQGNSA. V dropped 5 bases and J dropped 1; count of bases not matched to a gene: 11.